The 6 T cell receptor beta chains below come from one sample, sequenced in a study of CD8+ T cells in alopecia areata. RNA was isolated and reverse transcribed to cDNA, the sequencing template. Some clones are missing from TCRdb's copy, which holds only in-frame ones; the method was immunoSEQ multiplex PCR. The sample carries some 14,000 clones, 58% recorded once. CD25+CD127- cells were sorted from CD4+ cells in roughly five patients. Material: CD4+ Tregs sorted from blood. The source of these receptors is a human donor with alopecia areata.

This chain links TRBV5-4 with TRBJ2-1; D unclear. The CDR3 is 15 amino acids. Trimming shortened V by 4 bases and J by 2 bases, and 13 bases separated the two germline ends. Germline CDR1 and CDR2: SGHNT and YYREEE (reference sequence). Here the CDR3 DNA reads TGTGCCAGCAGCCTACGTCAACGGCCCTACAATGAGCAGTTCTTC. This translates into CASSLRQRPYNEQFF.

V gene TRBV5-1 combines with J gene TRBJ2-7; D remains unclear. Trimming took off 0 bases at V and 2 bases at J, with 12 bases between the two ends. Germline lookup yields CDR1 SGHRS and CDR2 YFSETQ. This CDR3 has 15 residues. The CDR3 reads CASSLEPGTTYEQYF. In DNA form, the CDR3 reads TGCGCCAGCAGCTTGGAGCCAGGAACCACCTACGAGCAGTACTTC.

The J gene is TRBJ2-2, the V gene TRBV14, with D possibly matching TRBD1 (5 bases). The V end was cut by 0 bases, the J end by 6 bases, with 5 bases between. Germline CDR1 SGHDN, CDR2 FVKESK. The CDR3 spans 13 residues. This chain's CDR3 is CASSQEGPGELFF. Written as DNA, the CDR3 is TGTGCCAGCAGCCAAGAGGGGCCCGGGGAGCTGTTTTTT.

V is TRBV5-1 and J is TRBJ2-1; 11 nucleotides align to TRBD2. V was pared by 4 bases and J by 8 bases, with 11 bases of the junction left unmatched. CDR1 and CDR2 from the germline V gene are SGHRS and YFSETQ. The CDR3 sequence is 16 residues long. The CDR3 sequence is CASSGTTSGSFHEQFF. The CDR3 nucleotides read TGCGCCAGCAGCGGAACTACTAGCGGGAGTTTTCATGAGCAGTTCTTC.

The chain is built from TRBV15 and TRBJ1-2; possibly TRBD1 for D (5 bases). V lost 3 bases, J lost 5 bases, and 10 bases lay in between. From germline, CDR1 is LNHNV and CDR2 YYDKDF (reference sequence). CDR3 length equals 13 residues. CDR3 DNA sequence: TGTGCCACCAGCAGTGAAGGGGATTATGGCTACACCTTC. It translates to CATSSEGDYGYTF.

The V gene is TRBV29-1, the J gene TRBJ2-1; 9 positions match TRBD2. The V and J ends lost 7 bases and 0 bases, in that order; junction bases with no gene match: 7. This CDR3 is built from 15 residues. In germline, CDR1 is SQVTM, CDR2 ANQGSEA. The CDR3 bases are TGCAGCGCTGATTGGCGGGAGGGCTCCTACAATGAGCAGTTCTTC. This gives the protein CSADWREGSYNEQFF.